This T cell receptor beta chain emerged from a study of cytomegalovirus exposure and HLA in healthy donors (dated by TCRdb to 2016 to 2017). About the full investigation: A later analysis indicated that the 130 or so validation repertoires were generated on the platform also employed for the 700 or so repertoires of the first cohort. The study aimed to test whether cataloging public T cell receptors could reveal signatures of past pathogen exposure. Besides the first cohort of more than 650 subjects, a separate validation cohort made up of 120 different subjects was used. High-throughput TCR immunosequencing, statistical association of individual TCRs with disease status, and machine learning were combined to predict cytomegalovirus infection status. The investigation overall reported the following: Most TCR sequences were observed very rarely across donors, whereas some public TCRs were present in many individuals. A few of the identified cytomegalovirus-associated TCR beta chains were confirmed in vitro to be specific for cytomegalovirus antigens. The validation cohort had no HLA typing available for a later analysis, so co-occurrence within that cohort was assessed over all 120 or so repertoires. According to the authors, the approach could potentially be generalized to other disease states and immunological phenotypes. Cytomegalovirus status was reported to be diagnosed by the classifier with high specificity and sensitivity in both the original and validation cohorts. In the study, approximately 150 TCR beta chains were listed as associated with cytomegalovirus. In a later analysis, TCRs clustered in the first cohort were found to also tend to co-occur in the approximately 120 validation repertoires, with approximately 94% of cluster scores above 0.

V has 4 bases trimmed and J has 5 bases trimmed; junction bases matching no gene number 8. The CDR3 has 15 amino acids, counting the end cysteine and phenylalanine. Only CDR3 DNA remains: 45 bases, in frame from the first base. The germline V gene supplies CDR1 SGHDT and CDR2 YYEEEE. The donors were included in the validation cohort of 90 to 150 subjects, a group kept apart from the roughly 670-subject first cohort. The library was made by the immunoSEQ multiplex PCR assay. In the original analysis: A statistical classification framework was built to diagnose cytomegalovirus status from the catalog of TCR beta chain sequences. TCRdb took this table from immuneACCESS and kept in-frame rearrangements with V and J called. Such tables lack part of the clones; where checked against another copy, unresolved V genes explain under half of the gap, and the rest is unexplained. That table furnishes V, J and clone size, whereas the DNA furnished D and trimming. The sample table shows under 250,000 clones, and roughly 77% are seen once. The top ten clonotypes cover around 1.3% of the sample.

Concerning this clone: Its target antigen remains unknown. Base qualities are missing; no much larger clone stands one base away.

The chain is encoded by TRBV5-6 joined to TRBJ1-2; 10 of the junction bases match TRBD1. The sequence derives from a woman between 25 and 40 years old in good health and CMV-seronegative. The sequencing sample was made of PBMCs. The encoded CDR3 is CASSRRDRGFYGYTF. The sequenced DNA is TGTGCCAGCAGCCGCCGGGACAGGGGCTTTTATGGCTACACCTTC.